This record covers a single TCR beta chain. Seattle enrolled patients during active infection and tracked them longitudinally. Looked up from germline, CDR1 is SGHRS and CDR2 is YFSETQ. The CDR3 is 16 residues long. The junction had 6 bases not matched to a gene; V was cut back by 1 base and J by 2 bases. This sample is drawn from a study of blood T cell repertoires in COVID-19. Study background: The origin of the acute and convalescent COVID-19 samples was the United States, Italy and Spain.

Assay: immunoSEQ multiplex PCR; the TCRdb copy retains only in-frame clones and omits some. The top ten clones hold approximately 2.5% of a sample with around 130,000 clones, approximately 90% of them seen once. This receptor was obtained from a human donor with COVID-19, enrolled during active disease. The donor label of this sample is uncertain. The chain joins TRBV5-1 to TRBJ2-3, with 8 bases fitting TRBD1. The sequencing sample was made of peripheral blood. The CDR3 region has the DNA TGCGCCAGCAGCTTGCTACGACAGGGGTTCACAGATACGCAGTATTTT. This gives the protein CASSLLRQGFTDTQYF.